This T cell receptor beta chain appears in the sequencing data of a study of blood T cell repertoires in COVID-19. Notes on this clone: The sample has other DNA sequences that encode this CDR3 too.

Recruitment covered about 26 US areas and drew participants whose ages spanned roughly 18 to 89 years. V shed 2 bases and J shed 1 base, with 5 bases lying between them. The CDR3 has 13 residues. Germline CDR1 SNHLY, CDR2 FYNNEI. As originally analysed: The authors estimated nucleated cell counts from reference gene primer amplification. Sequenced by immunoSEQ multiplex PCR; TCRdb stores in-frame clones only, minus some. That table supplies the V and J calls and clone size; D and trimming were determined from the DNA. The table includes approximately 310,000 clones, approximately 85% detected once. This sequence was found in a man aged 25-45 years who had recovered from COVID-19. The sample comprised PBMCs or T cells enriched from blood (not recorded which). The J gene is TRBJ2-5, the V gene TRBV2; D perhaps matches TRBD1 (5 bases). The CDR3 nucleotides read TGTGCCAGCAGTGAAAGGGGCCAAGAGACCCAGTACTTC. Protein: CASSERGQETQYF.